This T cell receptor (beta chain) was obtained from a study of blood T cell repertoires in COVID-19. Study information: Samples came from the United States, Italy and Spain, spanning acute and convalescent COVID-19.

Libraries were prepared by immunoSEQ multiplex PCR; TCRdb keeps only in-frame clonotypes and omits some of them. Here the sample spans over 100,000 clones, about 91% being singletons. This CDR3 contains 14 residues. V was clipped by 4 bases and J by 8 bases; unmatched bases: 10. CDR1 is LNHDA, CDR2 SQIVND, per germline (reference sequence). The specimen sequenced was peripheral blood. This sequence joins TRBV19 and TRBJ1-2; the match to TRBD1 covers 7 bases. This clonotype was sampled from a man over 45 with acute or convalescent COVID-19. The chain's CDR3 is CASSTRGQVLGYTF. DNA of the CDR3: TGTGCCAGTAGTACTCGCGGACAGGTCTTGGGCTACACCTTC.